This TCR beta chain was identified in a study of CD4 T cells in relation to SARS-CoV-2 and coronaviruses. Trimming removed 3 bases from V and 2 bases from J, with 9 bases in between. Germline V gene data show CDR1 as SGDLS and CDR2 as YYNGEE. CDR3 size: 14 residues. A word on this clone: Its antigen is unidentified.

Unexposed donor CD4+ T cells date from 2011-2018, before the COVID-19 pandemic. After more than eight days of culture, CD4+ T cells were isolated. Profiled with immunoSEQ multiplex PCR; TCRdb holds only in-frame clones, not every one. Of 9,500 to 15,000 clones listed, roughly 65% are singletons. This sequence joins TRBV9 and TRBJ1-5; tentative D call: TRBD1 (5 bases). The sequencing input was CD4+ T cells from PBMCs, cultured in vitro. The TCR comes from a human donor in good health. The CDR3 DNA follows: TGTGCCAGCAGCGAGGGGTTGGGCAATCAGCCCCAGCATTTT. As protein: CASSEGLGNQPQHF.